The source of this TCR beta chain is a study of blood T cell repertoires in COVID-19 (TCRdb year 2020). Context from the whole study: Samples covering the acute and convalescent phases of COVID-19 were provided by collaborators in the United States, Italy and Spain. The repertoires were made available in a free public database intended to serve as a resource for research on the immune response to SARS-CoV-2. The dataset comprised deeply sampled blood TCRbeta repertoires from subjects exposed to, actively infected with, or recovered from COVID-19. The sample metadata nearly always contained a de-identified subject ID, COVID-19 status, age in years and sex. The material from the prospective study consisted of cDNA or gDNA derived from T cells, B-cell-depleted T cells, or PBMCs. The samples were drawn from two sources: the first 160 participants of the ongoing ImmuneRACE study, and approximately 1,300 subjects contributed by 6 global collaborators. HLA class I and class II types, where available, came from metadata supplied by the sample provider rather than from assay-based typing. Broad study findings and their caveats: Clinical and demographic metadata were provided uncurated, with the amount varying by source and participant.

One collaborating source in Seattle enrolled patients while the patients were actively infected and followed the patients over time throughout the course of disease. The collaborating institutions used their own protocols to collect whole blood in K2EDTA tubes. For TCRbeta analysis, collaborator samples were shipped as frozen whole blood, as isolated PBMCs, or as DNA extracted from either sample type. TCRbeta CDR3 regions were amplified from genomic DNA by means of the immunoSEQ Assay, a bias-controlled multiplex PCR. Per the source publication's procedure: Within the assay, amplification of reference gene primers was used to estimate how many nucleated cells each sample contained. To quantify the absolute abundance of each unique TCRbeta CDR3 rearrangement, sequence reads were collapsed and filtered. For each sample, productive Simpson clonality was calculated by taking the square root of Simpson's diversity index across productive rearrangements. The clones in this table, taken by TCRdb from immuneACCESS, are in-frame only. Not every clone is retained; where verified, under half of the shortfall comes from an unresolved V gene, and the cause of the rest is unknown. V and J calls and clone size are given by that table; D and trimming were obtained from the DNA. The sample data list 200,000 to 300,000 clones, and approximately 86% of these were observed just once. Around 5% of the sample is taken by the ten largest.

A note on this clone: The specificity of this receptor is unknown. No base qualities exist here, and no much larger clone lies one base off it.

The sequence was obtained from a woman aged 60-75 years with COVID-19, enrolled during active disease. Sequenced material: peripheral blood.

The CDR3 protein: CASSPGGRLSDTQYF. The DNA is as follows: TGCGCCAGCAGCCCCGGAGGTCGATTGTCAGATACGCAGTATTTT. The chain is assembled from TRBV5-1 and TRBJ2-3; the D gene is perhaps TRBD2, from 5 matching bases. Reading the germline V gene gives CDR1 SGHRS and CDR2 YFSETQ. V lost 4 bases and J lost 4 bases; the stretch between them is 16 bases long. Its CDR3 holds 15 amino acids, cysteine through phenylalanine. The read is trimmed to its CDR3 DNA, 45 bases read in frame from base 1.